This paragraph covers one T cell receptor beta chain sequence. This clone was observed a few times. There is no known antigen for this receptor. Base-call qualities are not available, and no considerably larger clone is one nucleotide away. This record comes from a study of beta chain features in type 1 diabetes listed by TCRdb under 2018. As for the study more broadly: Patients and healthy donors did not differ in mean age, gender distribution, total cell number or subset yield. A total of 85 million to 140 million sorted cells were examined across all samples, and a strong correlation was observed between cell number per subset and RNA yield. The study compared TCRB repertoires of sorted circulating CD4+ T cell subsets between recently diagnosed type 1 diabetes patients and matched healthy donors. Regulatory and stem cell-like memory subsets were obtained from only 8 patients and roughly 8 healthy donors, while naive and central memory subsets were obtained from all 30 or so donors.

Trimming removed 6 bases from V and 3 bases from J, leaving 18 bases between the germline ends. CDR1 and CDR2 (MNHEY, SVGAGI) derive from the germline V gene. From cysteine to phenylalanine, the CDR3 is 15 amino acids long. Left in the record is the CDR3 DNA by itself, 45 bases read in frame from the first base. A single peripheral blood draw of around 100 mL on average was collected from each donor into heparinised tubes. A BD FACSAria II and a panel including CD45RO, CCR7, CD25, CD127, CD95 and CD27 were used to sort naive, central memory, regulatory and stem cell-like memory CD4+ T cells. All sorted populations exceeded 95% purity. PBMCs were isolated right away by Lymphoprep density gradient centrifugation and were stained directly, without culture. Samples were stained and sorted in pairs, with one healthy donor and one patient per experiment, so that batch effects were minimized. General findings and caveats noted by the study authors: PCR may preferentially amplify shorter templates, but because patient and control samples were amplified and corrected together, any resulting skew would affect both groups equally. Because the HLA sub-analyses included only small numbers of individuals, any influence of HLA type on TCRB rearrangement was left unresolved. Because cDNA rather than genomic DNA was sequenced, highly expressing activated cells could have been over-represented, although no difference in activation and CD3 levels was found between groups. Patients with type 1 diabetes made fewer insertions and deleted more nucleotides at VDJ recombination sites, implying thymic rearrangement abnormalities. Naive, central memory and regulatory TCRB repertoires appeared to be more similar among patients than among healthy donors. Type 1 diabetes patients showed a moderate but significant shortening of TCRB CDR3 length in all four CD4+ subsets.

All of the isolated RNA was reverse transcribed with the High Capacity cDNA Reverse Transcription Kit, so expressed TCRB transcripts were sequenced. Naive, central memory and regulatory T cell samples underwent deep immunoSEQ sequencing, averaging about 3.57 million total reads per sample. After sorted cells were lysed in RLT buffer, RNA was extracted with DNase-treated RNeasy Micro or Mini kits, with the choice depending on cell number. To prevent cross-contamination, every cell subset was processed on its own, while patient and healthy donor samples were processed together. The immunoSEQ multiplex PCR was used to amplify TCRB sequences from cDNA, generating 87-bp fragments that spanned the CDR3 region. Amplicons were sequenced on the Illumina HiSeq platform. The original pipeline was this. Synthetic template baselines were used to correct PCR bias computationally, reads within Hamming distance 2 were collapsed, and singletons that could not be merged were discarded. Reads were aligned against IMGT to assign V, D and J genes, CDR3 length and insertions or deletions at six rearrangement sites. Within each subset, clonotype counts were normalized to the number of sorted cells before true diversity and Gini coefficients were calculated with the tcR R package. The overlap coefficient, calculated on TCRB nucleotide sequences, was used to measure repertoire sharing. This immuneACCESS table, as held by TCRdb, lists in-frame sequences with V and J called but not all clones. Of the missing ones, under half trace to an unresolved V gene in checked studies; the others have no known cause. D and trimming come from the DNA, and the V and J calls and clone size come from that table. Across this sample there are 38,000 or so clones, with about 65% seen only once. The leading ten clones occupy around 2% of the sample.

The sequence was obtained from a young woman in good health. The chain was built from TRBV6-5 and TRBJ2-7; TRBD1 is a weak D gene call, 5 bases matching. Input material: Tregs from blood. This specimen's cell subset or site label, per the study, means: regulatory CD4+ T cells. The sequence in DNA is TGTGCCAGCAGCTGGGGCAGGGCTCAACTCTACGAGCAGTACTTC. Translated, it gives CASSWGRAQLYEQYF.